Shown below are 20 T cell receptor beta chains from a single sample sequenced in a study of blood T cell repertoires in COVID-19. Clones were read by immunoSEQ multiplex PCR, and TCRdb kept only the in-frame ones, dropping some. The sample holds about 160,000 clones, approximately 80% seen once. What was sequenced was peripheral blood. These receptors came from a woman older than 75 with acute or convalescent COVID-19.

V gene TRBV9 combines with J gene TRBJ1-1; perhaps TRBD1 as D (6 bases). The germline V gene has CDR1 SGDLS and CDR2 YYNGEE. The ends were cut back, 3 bases at V and 0 bases at J, with 15 bases in the middle. The CDR3 runs 16 residues. CDR3 bases: TGTGCCAGCAGCGCTCCAGGGGACGGTATGAACACTGAAGCTTTCTTT. This sequence encodes CASSAPGDGMNTEAFF.

The chain couples TRBV2 to TRBJ2-7; 16 bases line up with TRBD2. The CDR3 sequence is 17 residues long. Trimming removed 7 bases from V and 1 base from J; junction bases left unmatched: 7. Germline V lookup: CDR1 SNHLY, CDR2 FYNNEI. CDR3 region: CASKLGTSGRASYEQYF. The CDR3 DNA reads as TGTGCCAGCAAGCTTGGGACTAGCGGGAGGGCTTCCTACGAGCAGTACTTC.

The chain has TRBV15 and TRBJ2-1, with D perhaps TRBD2 (6 bases). V was cut by 1 base and J by 3 bases, with 10 bases left in between. CDR1 and CDR2 (germline): LNHNV, YYDKDF (reference sequence). This CDR3 has 15 amino acids. CDR3 nucleotides: TGTGCCACCAGCAGAGGGCGGGATCACTACAATGAGCAGTTCTTC. Residues: CATSRGRDHYNEQFF.

About this clone: The identical CDR3 is also encoded by other nucleotide sequences in the sample. The V call is TRBV5-1, the J call TRBJ2-1, with D possibly matching TRBD2 (6 bases). Germline values: CDR1 SGHRS, CDR2 YFSETQ. Trimming took off 4 bases at V and 2 bases at J, with 13 bases between the two ends. This CDR3 is 15 amino acids long. CDR3 amino acids: CASSLVGGTYNEQFF. The CDR3 region has the DNA TGCGCCAGCAGCCTGGTCGGGGGAACCTACAATGAGCAGTTCTTC.

As DNA, the CDR3 is TGTGCCAGTACCCCAGACAGGTCTGGGGCCAACGTCCTGACTTTC. Protein product: CASTPDRSGANVLTF. The gene calls are TRBV19 and TRBJ2-6, with D tentatively TRBD1 (6 bases). Between the trimmed V and J ends, which lost 7 bases and 1 base, there was a span of 11 bases. The germline gives CDR1 LNHDA, CDR2 SQIVND (reference sequence). The CDR3 consists of 15 residues.

The CDR3 region has the DNA TGTGCCAGCAGAGTCTTTCGCGGGGCTGGAAACACCATATATTTT. Translation: CASRVFRGAGNTIYF. The chain couples TRBV6-5 to TRBJ1-3; D uncertain. Per germline, CDR1 MNHEY and CDR2 SVGAGI. This CDR3 is 15 amino acids long. V was trimmed by 6 bases and J by 2 bases, leaving 14 bases between them.

CDR3 region: CASGGRFTNYGYTF. In nucleotides, the CDR3 is TGTGCCAGCGGGGGGAGATTCACAAACTATGGCTACACCTTC. The chain combines TRBV6-5 with TRBJ1-2; possibly TRBD1 for D (5 bases). This CDR3 is built from 14 residues. CDR1 and CDR2 (germline): MNHEY, SVGAGI. V lost 8 bases and J 2 bases, leaving 15 bases between the germline ends.

The rearrangement joins TRBV5-1 to TRBJ1-3; no clear D. With 1 base removed from V and 3 bases from J, the gap between germline ends came to 5 bases. Per germline, CDR1 SGHRS and CDR2 YFSETQ. The CDR3 is made up of 13 amino acids. As DNA, the CDR3 is TGCGCCAGCAGCTTGCAGAATGGAAACACCATATATTTT. Its protein product is CASSLQNGNTIYF. Full variable domain (outside the CDR3, taken from reference TRBV5-1 and TRBJ1-3): KAGVTQTPRYLIKTRGQQVTLSCSPISGHRSVSWYQQTPGQGLQFLFEYFSETQRNKGNFPGRFSGRQFSNSRSEMNVSTLELGDSALYLCASSLQNGNTIYFGEGSWLTVV.

V is TRBV5-1 and J is TRBJ1-2, with TRBD1 matching 12 bases. Trimming at V came to 4 bases and at J to 3 bases, leaving 7 bases not matched to a gene. From germline, CDR1 is SGHRS and CDR2 YFSETQ. The CDR3 is 16 amino acids. This CDR3 is CASSPGQGALHYGYTF. CDR3 DNA: TGCGCCAGCAGCCCGGGACAGGGGGCTCTCCACTATGGCTACACCTTC.

The chain couples TRBV30 to TRBJ1-1, with a weak D call TRBD1 (6 bases). The CDR3 has 16 residues. With 2 bases removed from V and 3 bases from J, the gap between germline ends came to 19 bases. CDR1 and CDR2 (germline): GTSNPN, SVGIG (reference sequence). CDR3 sequence (DNA): TGTGCCTGGAGTCTACCCGGGGGGGCTAGGTACACTGAAGCTTTCTTT. It codes for CAWSLPGGARYTEAFF.

The chain carries TRBV23-1 and TRBJ1-1; 11 bases fit TRBD1. TRBV23-1 qualifies as an ORF whose function is uncertain. CDR3 size: 14 residues. V lost 4 bases to trimming and J lost 6 bases; unmatched junction nucleotides: 4. Here the CDR3 reads CASSRGQGASEAFF. The CDR3 bases are TGCGCCAGCAGTCGCGGACAGGGGGCTTCTGAAGCTTTCTTT.

V and J are TRBV28 and TRBJ1-5; 10 nucleotides align to TRBD1. V lost 4 bases and J lost 2; bases outside the gene matches: 2. CDR3 size: 15 residues. Germline CDR1 and CDR2: MDHEN and SYDVKM. The CDR3 is CASSSGTGGNQPQHF. The CDR3 DNA follows: TGTGCCAGCAGTTCCGGGACAGGGGGCAATCAGCCCCAGCATTTT.

V usage is TRBV7-8 and J usage is TRBJ2-1; TRBD2 agrees at 7 bases. Germline CDR1 and CDR2: SGHVS and FQNEAQ. V lost 0 bases to trimming and J lost 5 bases; unmatched junction nucleotides: 19. The CDR3 is 20 amino acids. The CDR3 is CASSLARRLALQSRDNEQFF. CDR3 DNA: TGTGCCAGCAGCTTAGCCCGCCGACTAGCCCTCCAGTCCCGAGACAATGAGCAGTTCTTC.

The J gene is TRBJ1-1, the V gene TRBV2; possibly TRBD1 for D (5 bases). CDR1 SNHLY and CDR2 FYNNEI come from the germline V gene. V lost 2 bases, J lost 4 bases, and 8 bases lay in between. This CDR3 is 13 amino acids long. The chain's CDR3 is CASSEYQGTEAFF. DNA of the CDR3: TGTGCCAGCAGTGAATACCAGGGCACTGAAGCTTTCTTT.

With respect to this clone: Other DNA sequences in this sample translate to the same CDR3. This chain connects TRBV5-1 to TRBJ2-1, with 7 positions matching TRBD2. J gave up 2 bases and V 0 bases, and 2 bases lay outside the gene matches. Germline loops: CDR1 SGHRS, CDR2 YFSETQ. This CDR3 comprises 15 residues. This CDR3 reads CASSLVGGTYNEQFF. CDR3 in DNA: TGCGCCAGCAGCTTGGTCGGGGGGACCTACAATGAGCAGTTCTTC.

V gene TRBV7-2 combines with J gene TRBJ2-1; 12 nucleotides line up with TRBD2. Looked up from germline, CDR1 is SGHTA and CDR2 is FQGNSA. The V and J ends lost 3 bases and 9 bases, in that order; junction bases with no gene match: 6. The CDR3 length is 15 residues. CDR3: CASSLWTSGTGEQFF. The CDR3 nucleotides are TGTGCCAGCAGCTTGTGGACTAGCGGGACGGGTGAGCAGTTCTTC.

This chain joins TRBV6-5 and TRBJ2-7; 8 bases are shared with TRBD1. CDR1 and CDR2 from the germline V gene are MNHEY and SVGAGI. The CDR3 spans 14 residues. The V segment lost 7 bases and the J segment 0 bases; nucleotides outside the gene matches: 5. This CDR3 reads CASTWTGNSYEQYF. CDR3 DNA: TGTGCCAGCACCTGGACAGGGAACTCCTACGAGCAGTACTTC.

This clone was found a few times. This CDR3 is also generated by other DNA sequences in the sample. The genes are TRBV30 and TRBJ1-2; tentatively, D is TRBD1 (6 bases). This CDR3 has 13 amino acids. The germline gives CDR1 GTSNPN, CDR2 SVGIG (reference sequence). V lost 0 bases and J lost 4, with 9 bases in between. CDR3 sequence reads: CAWSVRGSYGYTF. CDR3 nucleotide sequence: TGTGCCTGGAGTGTAAGGGGGAGCTATGGCTACACCTTC.

CDR3 region: CASSVVAGPQETQYF. Here the CDR3 DNA reads TGTGCCAGCAGCGTAGTAGCGGGCCCACAAGAGACCCAGTACTTC. The rearrangement links TRBV9 to TRBJ2-5; 7 bases map to TRBD2. Germline V lookup: CDR1 SGDLS, CDR2 YYNGEE. This CDR3 spans 15 amino acids. J was trimmed by 2 bases and V by 0 bases; bases with no gene match: 4.

J is TRBJ2-5 and V is TRBV18; 10 bases match TRBD2. Trimming removed 3 bases from V and 4 bases from J; junction bases left unmatched: 2. The CDR3 sequence is 14 residues long. Germline V gene lookup returns CDR1 KGHSH and CDR2 LQKENI. Written as DNA, the CDR3 is TGTGCCAGCTCACCCAGACTAGCGGGAGAGACCCAGTACTTC. Residues: CASSPRLAGETQYF.